This TCR beta chain was found in a study of T cell responses to AZD1222 COVID-19 vaccine. Whole-study results and caveats: Repertoire sampling occurred only after the peak T cell response.

CDR1 is LNHNV, CDR2 YYDKDF, per germline (reference sequence). This CDR3 region has 15 residues. V gave up 0 bases and J gave up 8 bases, with 17 bases separating them. As concerns this clone: The antigen is undetermined.

TCRdb's copy holds only in-frame clones and misses some; the assay was immunoSEQ multiplex PCR. The sample carries about 210,000 clones, roughly 94% recorded once. This rearrangement joins TRBV15 to TRBJ2-7, with a possible D match to TRBD2 (7 bases). This clonotype originated in an adult who received the MenACWY meningococcal vaccine as a control. The specimen was peripheral blood, collected 28 days after the second dose of the MenACWY control vaccine. The CDR3 DNA is TGTGCCACCAGCAGAGATACGGGGGGCGGTAATCAGCAGTACTTC. It encodes CATSRDTGGGNQQYF.